The 27 T cell receptor beta chains below were found in one sample sequenced in a study of blood T cell repertoires in COVID-19. Assay used: immunoSEQ multiplex PCR; TCRdb lists only in-frame clones, some missing. This table holds about 210,000 clones, about 76% found once. Sequencing was done on a sample of PBMCs or T cells enriched from blood (not recorded which). These receptors originate from a woman aged 50 to 60 with acute COVID-19.

The V call is TRBV28, the J call TRBJ1-2, with D hard to call. V was shortened by 5 bases and J by 0 bases, with 10 bases between the two germline ends. Germline CDR1 MDHEN, CDR2 SYDVKM. The length of the CDR3 is 14 residues. CDR3 amino acids: CASSLGSPNYGYTF. The CDR3 region has the DNA TGTGCCAGCAGTCTGGGCAGTCCTAACTATGGCTACACCTTC.

For the CDR3, the DNA is TGTGCCAGCGGAAAACAGGGGAAAGGCTCACCCCTCCACTTT. This codes for CASGKQGKGSPLHF. This sequence joins TRBV27 and TRBJ1-6; 7 bases line up with TRBD1. J gave up 10 bases and V 8 bases, and 11 bases lay outside the gene matches. This CDR3 comprises 14 residues. CDR1 and CDR2 from the germline V gene are MNHEY and SMNVEV (reference sequence).

The chain links TRBV11-2 to TRBJ2-1, with D tentatively TRBD2 (5 bases). Trimming stripped 1 base from V and 12 bases from J, with 7 bases between. Germline V gives CDR1 SGHAT, CDR2 FQNNGV. This CDR3 contains 11 residues. CDR3 bases: TGTGCCAGCAGCTTAGCGGGGTGGCAGTTCTTC. This sequence encodes CASSLAGWQFF.

The rearrangement joins TRBV28 to TRBJ2-7, with TRBD2 as a possible D gene (5 bases). Trimming took 2 bases from V and 0 from J, leaving 11 bases between them. The CDR3 totals 15 residues. CDR1 is MDHEN and CDR2 is SYDVKM in the germline V gene. Written as DNA, the CDR3 is TGTGCCAGCAGTTTACCCCGGACTGCCTCCTACGAGCAGTACTTC. This sequence encodes CASSLPRTASYEQYF.

The V call is TRBV3-1 (or the pseudogene TRBV3-2), the J call TRBJ2-5; D unclear. Germline V lookup: CDR1 LGHDT, CDR2 YNNKEL (reference sequence). This CDR3 contains 12 residues. Trimming took off 4 bases at V and 1 base at J, with 4 bases between the two ends. The CDR3 DNA is TGTGCCAGCAGCCCCCGCCAAGAGACCCAGTACTTC. This gives the protein CASSPRQETQYF.

This clone has just a few counts. The rearrangement uses TRBV19 and TRBJ1-2; tentatively, D is TRBD1 (6 bases). The CDR3 is 15 amino acids. Trimming shortened V by 4 bases and J by 3 bases, and 15 bases separated the two germline ends. Germline CDR1 LNHDA, CDR2 SQIVND (reference sequence). The CDR3 DNA reads as TGTGCCAGTAGTAGCACCTCGACAGGAGACTATGGCTACACCTTC. This encodes CASSSTSTGDYGYTF.

The chain employs TRBV7-2 and TRBJ2-5; D is perhaps TRBD2 (7 bases). The germline CDR1 and CDR2 sequences are SGHTA and FQGNSA. The germline V and J ends were trimmed by 1 base and 4 bases, with 16 bases remaining between them. This CDR3 has 16 amino acids. Here the CDR3 DNA reads TGTGCCAGCAGCTTAGTTTCCGGAGGGGGGGGAGAGACCCAGTACTTC. This gives the protein CASSLVSGGGGETQYF.

The chain links TRBV3-1 (or the pseudogene TRBV3-2) to TRBJ2-2; the D gene is possibly TRBD1 (6 bases). V lost 1 base to trimming and J lost 1 base, with 7 bases between them. The CDR3 is 15 amino acids. Germline V CDR1 and CDR2: LGHDT, YNNKEL (reference sequence). CDR3 loop: CASSQVGGNTGELFF. In nucleotides, the CDR3 is TGTGCCAGCAGCCAAGTAGGGGGGAACACCGGGGAGCTGTTTTTT.

In its sample, this clone was seen a few times. The rearrangement links TRBV14 to TRBJ1-1; the D gene is possibly TRBD1 (6 bases). Germline V gene lookup returns CDR1 SGHDN and CDR2 FVKESK. The CDR3 loop spans 13 amino acids. V shed 6 bases and J shed 1 base, with 9 bases lying between them. CDR3 sequence: CASRGQTNTEAFF. The CDR3 DNA reads TGTGCCAGCAGAGGACAGACGAACACTGAAGCTTTCTTT.

The chain has TRBV3-1 (or the pseudogene TRBV3-2) and TRBJ2-3, with TRBD1 as a possible D gene (5 bases). The CDR3 extends over 13 amino acids. CDR1 and CDR2 (germline): LGHDT, YNNKEL (reference sequence). The V gene lost 1 base and the J gene lost 14 bases, with 16 bases spanning the gap. CDR3 region: CASSQASTSRGYF. CDR3 nucleotide sequence: TGTGCCAGCAGCCAAGCTTCGACCAGTAGGGGGTATTTT.

The chain joins TRBV7-2 to TRBJ1-1; D is uncertain. The V end lost 2 bases, the J end lost 11 bases, and 24 bases lay between the germline ends. CDR1 SGHTA and CDR2 FQGNSA come from the germline V gene. The CDR3 contains 16 residues. In DNA form, the CDR3 reads TGTGCCAGCAGCTTAACGCAGGCGTCTCTCGTTGGTTATGCTTTCTTT. Amino acids: CASSLTQASLVGYAFF.

V gene TRBV28 combines with J gene TRBJ1-2; 7 bases line up with TRBD1. Germline V gene data show CDR1 as MDHEN and CDR2 as SYDVKM. CDR3 length: 15 residues. Trimming cost V 2 bases and J 5 bases; bases outside gene matches: 8. The CDR3: CASSLPGQAGYGYTF. CDR3 DNA: TGTGCCAGCAGTTTACCCGGACAGGCCGGTTATGGCTACACCTTC.

This clone was seen just once. This chain joins TRBV5-1 and TRBJ1-4; possibly TRBD1 for D (5 bases). V lost 5 bases, J lost 8 bases, and 13 bases lay in between. Germline CDR1 SGHRS, CDR2 YFSETQ. The CDR3 extends over 13 amino acids. CDR3 in amino acids: CASSGGNSEKLFF. The CDR3 bases are TGCGCCAGCAGTGGGGGGAATTCGGAAAAACTGTTTTTT. Drawing the rest from reference TRBV5-1 and TRBJ1-4, the complete variable domain is KAGVTQTPRYLIKTRGQQVTLSCSPISGHRSVSWYQQTPGQGLQFLFEYFSETQRNKGNFPGRFSGRQFSNSRSEMNVSTLELGDSALYLCASSGGNSEKLFFGSGTQLSVL.

The rearrangement joins TRBV30 to TRBJ2-2, with a tentative D call TRBD1 (6 bases). Germline values: CDR1 GTSNPN, CDR2 SVGIG (reference sequence). The CDR3 totals 14 residues. V lost 3 bases to trimming and J lost 3 bases, with 11 bases between them. In nucleotides, the CDR3 is TGTGCCTGGAGGAGGGGGTGGGACACCGGGGAGCTGTTTTTT. Translating gives CAWRRGWDTGELFF.

V gene TRBV6-1 combines with J gene TRBJ1-1; no firm D call. The ends were cut back, 0 bases at V and 2 bases at J, with 7 bases in the middle. Germline lookup yields CDR1 MNHNS and CDR2 SASEGT. The CDR3 is 14 amino acids. The CDR3 DNA reads as TGTGCCAGCAGTGAAGCTGCAGTCAACACTGAAGCTTTCTTT. It codes for CASSEAAVNTEAFF.

The chain links TRBV6-6 to TRBJ1-6, with TRBD1 as a possible D gene (6 bases). Trimming left V 7 bases short and J 4 bases short, with 11 bases between. CDR1 is MNHNY and CDR2 is SVGAGI in the germline V gene (reference sequence). The CDR3 is 14 residues long. The CDR3 DNA reads TGTGCCAGCAAACGGACAGAATATAATTCACCCCTCCACTTT. Protein product: CASKRTEYNSPLHF.

This chain uses TRBV15 with TRBJ2-3, with D possibly TRBD1 on 6 matching bases. Trimming cost V 0 bases and J 3 bases, with 10 bases left between them. The CDR3 consists of 15 residues. Germline V lookup: CDR1 LNHNV, CDR2 YYDKDF (reference sequence). This chain's CDR3 is CATSRDPDSTDTQYF. CDR3 in DNA: TGTGCCACCAGCAGAGATCCGGACAGTACAGATACGCAGTATTTT.

This rearrangement joins TRBV5-1 to TRBJ1-2, with TRBD1 matching over 7 bases. There are 15 residues in the CDR3. Germline V gives CDR1 SGHRS, CDR2 YFSETQ. Trimming cost V 4 bases and J 6 bases; bases outside gene matches: 12. CDR3 nucleotides: TGCGCCAGCAGCCATGGGACAGCAAACAAGAATGGCTACACCTTC. It translates to CASSHGTANKNGYTF.

The chain couples TRBV10-3 to TRBJ2-7; D perhaps matches TRBD1 (7 bases). The CDR3 is made up of 15 amino acids. The ends were cut back, 2 bases at V and 7 bases at J, with 18 bases in the middle. Germline CDR1 reads ENHRY; CDR2 reads SYGVKD. The CDR3 is CAISERGTAPGEQYF. The DNA of the CDR3 is TGTGCCATCAGTGAGCGCGGGACAGCGCCCGGGGAGCAGTACTTC.

This chain links TRBV7-9 with TRBJ2-7; TRBD2 aligns across 12 bases. Trimming cost V 1 base and J 7 bases; bases outside gene matches: 5. The germline CDR1 and CDR2 sequences are SEHNR and FQNEAQ (reference sequence). The CDR3 contains 15 residues. CDR3: CASSLVGLAGSEQYF. Here the CDR3 DNA reads TGTGCCAGCAGCTTAGTTGGACTAGCGGGATCTGAGCAGTACTTC.

The gene calls are TRBV4-1 and TRBJ2-7; D call uncertain. V was trimmed by 2 bases and J by 6 bases, leaving 17 bases between them. This CDR3 contains 15 residues. Germline CDR1 and CDR2: MGHRA and YSYEKL. The CDR3 DNA reads as TGCGCCAGCAGCCAAATACTCTATAAACCTAGCGAGCAGTACTTC. Protein product: CASSQILYKPSEQYF.

This clone was found a few times. The chain recombines TRBV4-1 with TRBJ2-1, with 9 bases fitting TRBD2. The CDR3 is made up of 15 amino acids. In germline, CDR1 is MGHRA, CDR2 YSYEKL. V lost 0 bases to trimming and J lost 7 bases; unmatched junction nucleotides: 4. The CDR3 sequence is CASSQDYSGGNEQFF. CDR3 nucleotides: TGCGCCAGCAGCCAAGATTATAGCGGGGGAAATGAGCAGTTCTTC.

This clone occurred once. The V call is TRBV7-9, the J call TRBJ2-7; a weak D match, TRBD2 (6 bases). The germline V gene encodes CDR1 SEHNR and CDR2 FQNEAQ (reference sequence). V was clipped by 5 bases and J by 5 bases, with 7 bases between them. The CDR3 consists of 11 residues. The CDR3 coding sequence is TGTGCCAGCAGCAAGCGGGACGAGCAGTACTTC. It encodes CASSKRDEQYF.

There are a few counts of this clone. The J gene is TRBJ2-7, the V gene TRBV2; no clear D. V gave up 8 bases and J gave up 3 bases, with 14 bases separating them. This CDR3 comprises 13 residues. The V gene's germline CDR1 is SNHLY and CDR2 FYNNEI. CDR3 residues: CASESGTSYEQYF. CDR3 sequence (DNA): TGTGCCAGCGAATCTGGCACCAGCTACGAGCAGTACTTC. Variable domain in full (rest from reference TRBV2 and TRBJ2-7): EPEVTQTPSHQVTQMGQEVILRCVPISNHLYFYWYRQILGQKVEFLVSFYNNEISEKSEIFDDQFSVERPDGSNFTLKIRSTKLEDSAMYFCASESGTSYEQYFGPGTRLTVT.

The chain joins TRBV23-1 to TRBJ1-2; D may be TRBD1 (6 bases). TRBV23-1 has ORF status, its function being uncertain. The CDR3 loop spans 18 amino acids. The ends were cut back, 3 bases at V and 6 bases at J, with 26 bases in the middle. The CDR3 protein is CASSHRPRDTLSEHGYTF. The DNA for the CDR3 is TGCGCCAGCAGTCACCGACCCCGGGACACTCTCAGCGAACATGGCTACACCTTC.

The chain recombines TRBV9 with TRBJ2-1; D is ambiguous. V shed 0 bases and J shed 3 bases, with 4 bases lying between them. CDR1 SGDLS and CDR2 YYNGEE come from the germline V gene. The CDR3 length is 13 residues. This CDR3 reads CASSVALYNEQFF. The CDR3 DNA sequence: TGTGCCAGCAGCGTAGCCCTCTACAATGAGCAGTTCTTC.

CDR3 residues: CASSRKVLAGANEQFF. CDR3 bases: TGTGCCAGCAGCCGGAAGGTACTAGCGGGAGCCAATGAGCAGTTCTTC. The chain links TRBV4-2 to TRBJ2-1; TRBD2 matches 11 bases. CDR1 LGHNA and CDR2 YNFKEQ come from the germline V gene. V trimming: 4 bases; J trimming: 6 bases; junction bases outside the gene matches: 8. The CDR3 extends over 16 amino acids.